The 14 T cell receptor beta chains in this list originate from one sample, sequenced in a study of blood T cells in healthy people across ages (dated by TCRdb to about 2015). The library relied on 5' RACE. For sequencing, an Illumina HiSeq 2500 was employed. The second PCR ran for roughly 7 to 11 cycles and used a J-beta primer mix along with a sample-barcoded 5' primer. TCRdb handled the public reads itself, with Q25 trimming in fastp and clone calling in MiXCR, and kept productive beta chains. Under each unique CDR3 protein, matching rows form one entry showing the most common genes and DNA. Across this sample there are about 1.4 million distinct CDR3 sequences, with roughly 60% seen only once. The top ten constitute 5% to 7% of the sample. Source material: blood. The receptor source for this set is a man between 18 and 29 years old in good health.

The gene calls are TRBV5-6 and TRBJ2-2; D is perhaps TRBD2 (6 bases). The length of the CDR3 is 16 residues. Germline CDR1 and CDR2: SGHDT and YYEEEE. The V end was cut by 3 bases, the J end by 0 bases, with 12 bases between. The CDR3 spells CASSWKAGPNTGELFF. The CDR3 DNA sequence: TGTGCCAGCAGCTGGAAAGCGGGTCCGAACACCGGGGAGCTGTTTTTT.

This clonotype appeared a few times. The V gene is TRBV29-1, the J gene TRBJ2-3; D is possibly TRBD1 or TRBD2 (5 bases each). The CDR3 spans 16 residues. Germline V lookup: CDR1 SQVTM, CDR2 ANQGSEA. Trimming pared 4 bases from V and 3 bases from J, leaving 20 bases between. CDR3 sequence reads: CSVVPSGPQRTDTQYF. The CDR3 nucleotides read TGCAGCGTTGTCCCCTCGGGGCCCCAAAGAACAGATACGCAGTATTTT.

J is TRBJ1-1 and V is TRBV4-2; D might be TRBD1 (5 bases). CDR1 and CDR2 (germline): LGHNA, YNFKEQ. The CDR3 has 13 amino acids. Trimming pared 1 base from V and 7 bases from J, leaving 10 bases between. The CDR3 nucleotides are TGTGCCAGCAGCCAAGGCGGGGCCATTGAAGCTTTCTTT. Translated, it gives CASSQGGAIEAFF.

This rearrangement joins TRBV4-1 to TRBJ2-3; D is unclear. The V end lost 2 bases, the J end lost 0 bases, and 6 bases lay between the germline ends. Germline V gene sequence: CDR1 MGHRA, CDR2 YSYEKL. The CDR3 length is 14 residues. CDR3 sequence: CASSQPGSTDTQYF. CDR3 sequence (DNA): TGCGCCAGCAGCCAACCGGGTAGCACAGATACGCAGTATTTT.

This sequence joins TRBV29-1 and TRBJ2-2, with 7 positions matching TRBD1. Germline V gene sequence: CDR1 SQVTM, CDR2 ANQGSEA. Germline trimming cut 6 bases from V and 6 bases from J; bases unmatched to any gene: 7. The CDR3 sequence is 13 residues long. CDR3 sequence (DNA): TGCAGCGTAACGACAGGGCAGGCCGGGGAGCTGTTTTTT. Its protein is CSVTTGQAGELFF.

The chain recombines TRBV11-2 with TRBJ2-1; 7 bases match TRBD1. The CDR3 is made up of 13 amino acids. The V and J ends lost 6 bases and 2 bases, in that order; junction bases with no gene match: 1. Germline loops: CDR1 SGHAT, CDR2 FQNNGV. CDR3 sequence (DNA): TGTGCCAGCAGGGGACAGACCTACAATGAGCAGTTCTTC. Its translation is CASRGQTYNEQFF.

CDR3 DNA sequence: TGTGCCAGCAGTTACACAGGAGGTTACTCTTTTTCTGGGGCCAACGTCCTGACTTTC. Encoded protein: CASSYTGGYSFSGANVLTF. The chain joins TRBV12-3 or TRBV12-4 to TRBJ2-6; D possibly matches TRBD1 or TRBD2 (5 bases each). This CDR3 contains 19 residues. Trimming removed 4 bases at V and 1 base at J, with 20 bases between.

The chain recombines TRBV6-5 with TRBJ1-5; weak D call: TRBD1 (5 bases). The V end lost 5 bases, the J end lost 4 bases, and 15 bases lay between the germline ends. Germline V gene lookup returns CDR1 MNHEY and CDR2 SVGAGI. The CDR3 contains 15 residues. Here the CDR3 reads CASSEQRGSNQPQHF. The DNA of the CDR3 is TGTGCCAGCAGTGAACAACGGGGGAGTAATCAGCCCCAGCATTTT.

This clonotype was detected a few times. The V call is TRBV6-6, the J call TRBJ2-5; D unresolved. This CDR3 region has 13 residues. Trimming took 0 bases from V and 0 from J, leaving 2 bases between them. From germline, CDR1 is MNHNY and CDR2 SVGAGI (reference sequence). CDR3 DNA sequence: TGTGCCAGCAGTTACTCGAACCAAGAGACCCAGTACTTC. Protein sequence: CASSYSNQETQYF.

The chain carries TRBV11-2 and TRBJ1-4; tentative D call: TRBD1 (5 bases). Germline V lookup: CDR1 SGHAT, CDR2 FQNNGV. This CDR3 region has 14 residues. V was clipped by 6 bases and J by 7 bases, with 15 bases between them. As DNA, the CDR3 is TGTGCCAGCAGAGGGGCAGGGTATGGTGAAAAACTGTTTTTT. Residues: CASRGAGYGEKLFF.

The V gene is TRBV4-1, the J gene TRBJ2-5; TRBD1 might be the D (6 bases). The tail of the sequence fits TRBJ2-1 better, so the J call may be wrong. Per germline, CDR1 MGHRA and CDR2 YSYEKL. This CDR3 region has 14 residues. This CDR3 is CASSQVQGQETQFF. In DNA, the CDR3 is TGCGCCAGCAGCCAAGTACAGGGTCAAGAGACCCAGTTCTTC.

The chain uses TRBV29-1 and TRBJ2-2; D remains ambiguous. CDR1 is SQVTM and CDR2 is ANQGSEA in the germline V gene. The CDR3 covers 17 residues. Trimming removed 4 bases at V and 0 bases at J, with 18 bases between. The CDR3 DNA follows: TGCAGCGTTGGGGGTTCTCAGGAGCCCACGAACACCGGGGAGCTGTTTTTT. It yields the protein CSVGGSQEPTNTGELFF.

As to this clonotype: The conserved phenylalanine or tryptophan normally closing the CDR3 is absent here, so this likely arose from a read error. The chain employs TRBV4-1 and TRBJ2-7; no clear D. The CDR3 runs to 13 residues. Germline V gene sequence: CDR1 MGHRA, CDR2 YSYEKL. The V end was cut by 2 bases, the J end by 1 base, with 6 bases between. The CDR3 sequence is CASSQTISYEQYC. CDR3 sequence (DNA): TGCGCCAGCAGCCAAACAATTTCCTACGAGCAGTACTGC.

The chain is built from TRBV29-1 and TRBJ2-1; D is unresolved. CDR3 length: 14 residues. From germline, CDR1 is SQVTM and CDR2 ANQGSEA. V gave up 1 base and J gave up 6 bases, with 13 bases separating them. In DNA, the CDR3 is TGCAGCGTTGAAGGTCACGGTACAACCAATGAGCAGTTCTTC. Translating it yields CSVEGHGTTNEQFF.